This is a list of T cell receptor beta chains from one sample in a study of cytomegalovirus exposure and HLA in healthy donors. Produced via immunoSEQ multiplex PCR; TCRdb's table is partial and in-frame only. The sample records fewer than 200,000 clones, 85% being singletons. Sequenced material: PBMCs. The receptors shown here come from a man aged 18 to 29 in good health and CMV-seropositive. CDR3s leave out the opening cysteine and the closing phenylalanine or tryptophan. Each record gives: V gene, J gene, CDR3 length, CDR3 protein.

v_gene: TRBV6-1
j_gene: TRBJ1-4
len: 12
CDR3aa: ASRRGGRVEKLF

v_gene: TRBV7-3
j_gene: TRBJ1-1
len: 11
CDR3aa: ASSQQENTEAF

v_gene: TRBV12-5
j_gene: TRBJ2-1
len: 13
CDR3aa: ASNSGPSSYNEQF

v_gene: TRBV11-2
j_gene: TRBJ1-2
len: 12
CDR3aa: ASSLDLQGVGYT

v_gene: TRBV11-1
j_gene: TRBJ2-3
len: 11
CDR3aa: ASSSVSTDTQY

v_gene: TRBV18
j_gene: TRBJ2-7
len: 15
CDR3aa: ASSPSASGGRSYEQY

v_gene: TRBV4-1
j_gene: TRBJ2-7
len: 13
CDR3aa: ASSQGLDTSYEQY

v_gene: TRBV6-1
j_gene: TRBJ2-5
len: 16
CDR3aa: ASSEMGVSGGTWETQY

v_gene: TRBV5-4
j_gene: TRBJ1-2
len: 11
CDR3aa: ASSLGSGGGYT

v_gene: TRBV28
j_gene: TRBJ1-6
len: 14
CDR3aa: ASRGDFSSYNSPLH

v_gene: TRBV28
j_gene: TRBJ2-1
len: 16
CDR3aa: ASSSRVLGQPGGNEQF

v_gene: TRBV5-4
j_gene: TRBJ2-1
len: 13
CDR3aa: ASSLGGGGHNEQF

v_gene: TRBV7-9
j_gene: TRBJ2-3
len: 14
CDR3aa: ASSPLAGGLTDTQY

v_gene: TRBV5-4
j_gene: TRBJ2-3
len: 10
CDR3aa: ASSVSTDTQY

v_gene: TRBV28
j_gene: TRBJ2-7
len: 18
CDR3aa: ASSTGWGPGGRRGSYEQY

v_gene: TRBV2
j_gene: TRBJ2-7
len: 11
CDR3aa: ATDSGRIDEQY

v_gene: TRBV6-5
j_gene: TRBJ1-5
len: 11
CDR3aa: ASGTGQNQPQH

v_gene: TRBV18
j_gene: TRBJ2-1
len: 9
CDR3aa: ASSLAGEQF

v_gene: TRBV27
j_gene: TRBJ1-1
len: 11
CDR3aa: ASSFWTGTEAF

v_gene: TRBV29-1
j_gene: TRBJ2-2
len: 15
CDR3aa: SFRGPGLAGVAGELF

v_gene: TRBV7-3
j_gene: TRBJ1-2
len: 13
CDR3aa: ASSLGAGANYGYT

v_gene: TRBV27
j_gene: TRBJ2-7
len: 13
CDR3aa: ASSLAGGPHYEQY

v_gene: TRBV28
j_gene: TRBJ2-7
len: 14
CDR3aa: ASITSLGTGSYEQY

v_gene: TRBV18
j_gene: TRBJ1-4
len: 12
CDR3aa: ASSPSRTGEKLF

v_gene: TRBV7-9
j_gene: TRBJ1-1
len: 10
CDR3aa: ASSVTGTEAF

v_gene: TRBV27
j_gene: TRBJ1-1
len: 12
CDR3aa: ASSSPLGRYEAF

v_gene: TRBV28
j_gene: TRBJ2-7
len: 10
CDR3aa: ASSPGTNKQY

v_gene: TRBV27
j_gene: TRBJ2-2
len: 13
CDR3aa: ASSLLRGNTGELF

v_gene: TRBV4-1
j_gene: TRBJ2-1
len: 12
CDR3aa: ASSSGSIYNEQF

v_gene: TRBV6-5
j_gene: TRBJ2-7
len: 14
CDR3aa: ASSYGVGDRSYEQY

v_gene: TRBV28
j_gene: TRBJ1-5
len: 13
CDR3aa: ASSFRTYSNQPQH

v_gene: TRBV27
j_gene: TRBJ2-5
len: 11
CDR3aa: ASSLSGEETQY

v_gene: TRBV11-2
j_gene: TRBJ2-3
len: 9
CDR3aa: ASSSSDTQY

v_gene: TRBV28
j_gene: TRBJ2-5
len: 11
CDR3aa: ASSRERFETQY

v_gene: TRBV4-1
j_gene: TRBJ2-5
len: 13
CDR3aa: ASSQDRHRKETQY

v_gene: TRBV6-5
j_gene: TRBJ2-7
len: 14
CDR3aa: ASSYGLAGTSYEQY

v_gene: TRBV30
j_gene: TRBJ1-1
len: 11
CDR3aa: AWSPWAGTEAF

v_gene: TRBV4-1
j_gene: TRBJ2-5
len: 15
CDR3aa: ASSQDTTGGPMVTQY

v_gene: TRBV19
j_gene: TRBJ2-3
len: 14
CDR3aa: ASSMEGGRGTDTQY

v_gene: TRBV4-1
j_gene: TRBJ1-2
len: 13
CDR3aa: ASSQIGQGAYGYT

v_gene: TRBV6-5
j_gene: TRBJ1-4
len: 14
CDR3aa: ASSYLRTGGNEKLF

v_gene: TRBV28
j_gene: TRBJ1-1
len: 13
CDR3aa: ASSLGNPRTAEAF

v_gene: TRBV6-4
j_gene: TRBJ2-3
len: 13
CDR3aa: ASSDTSGGADTQY